This T cell receptor beta chain comes out of a study of T cell responses to AZD1222 COVID-19 vaccine. This clone showed up just a few times. Its cognate antigen is unknown. Germline V gene data show CDR1 as SSHAT and CDR2 as FNYEAQ (reference sequence). This CDR3 has 16 residues. The V end lost 1 base, the J end lost 2 bases, and 12 bases lay between the germline ends. Study observations and caveats: Baseline serology detected seropositivity in only five to seven AZD1222 recipients. CD4 TCRs associated with vaccination spanned spike, dominating at 160-218 and 743-854. Donors, mostly white British, included more females; clonal diversity was possibly underestimated.

The protocol was immunoSEQ multiplex PCR, while the TCRdb copy is restricted to in-frame clones and leaves out a portion. This table holds about 93,000 clones, roughly 85% found once. The chain employs TRBV7-7 and TRBJ1-5, with a weak D call TRBD1 (6 bases). The source material was peripheral blood, sampled on day 0 of AZD1222 vaccination. The sequence derives from an adult in good health. The CDR3 here is CASSLVGRQGNQPQHF. Written as DNA, the CDR3 is TGTGCCAGCAGCTTAGTTGGCAGACAGGGCAATCAGCCCCAGCATTTT.